This T cell receptor (beta chain) came from a study of T cell clonotyping in hematopoietic cell transplantation. Study as a whole: Recipients' pretransplant samples followed cytoreduction. Study results and limitations: Graft donor and pretransplant recipient Inverse Simpson Index values predicted broader posttransplant TCR diversity. Pathologically expanded recipient clonotypes increased progressively from day 30 to day 180 as diversity fell.

Some clones are missing from TCRdb's copy, which holds only in-frame ones; the method was immunoSEQ multiplex PCR. The table lists about 3,300 clones, 95% of them singletons. This clone was seen once. The antigen is undetermined. The time point here: recipient sample about 28 days before transplant, after cytoreduction. This sequence was found in a woman aged 45 to 65 with chronic myeloid leukemia. Some clones in this sample may be carry-over from other donors' samples. Specimen: peripheral blood mononuclear cells, collected before stem cell transplant.

In DNA form, the CDR3 reads TGCGCCAGCAGCCAAGATGCCAGGGGGCGGGAAAAACTGTTTTTT. Translation gives CASSQDARGREKLFF. The V and J genes are TRBV4-3 and TRBJ1-4; 8 bases are shared with TRBD1. CDR1 is LGHNA and CDR2 is YSLEER in the germline V gene. J lost 8 bases, V lost 0 bases, and 5 bases had no gene match. The CDR3 has 15 amino acids.